Shown below are 28 T cell receptor beta chains from a single sample sequenced in a study of shared clonotypes between healthy human individuals. The data were produced by immunoSEQ multiplex PCR, yet TCRdb's version contains in-frame clones alone and is incomplete. This sample carries roughly 2,500,000 clones, approximately 93% of them seen once, and the ten largest clones take roughly 0.36%. Sequences were obtained from naive CD4+ T cells from PBMCs. The subset denotes: CD45RA+ positively selected. Every receptor here comes from a man aged 18-30 years in good health. Some clones in this sample may be carry-over from other donors' samples.

The V call is TRBV28, the J call TRBJ1-3, with 10 bases fitting TRBD1. The CDR3 length is 16 residues. From germline, CDR1 is MDHEN and CDR2 SYDVKM. The junction had 6 bases not matched to a gene; V was cut back by 6 bases and J by 1 base. For the CDR3, the DNA is TGTGCCAGCAGCTCAGAGGGACAGGGGTCTGGAAACACCATATATTTT. This encodes CASSSEGQGSGNTIYF.

The CDR3 is CASSPDTSSQYF. The CDR3 DNA sequence: TGTGCCAGCTCGCCAGACACTAGTTCGCAGTACTTC. This chain uses TRBV18 with TRBJ2-5, with D maybe TRBD2 (5 bases). The germline CDR1 and CDR2 sequences are KGHSH and LQKENI. There are 12 residues in the CDR3. V was shortened by 6 bases and J by 11 bases, with 16 bases between the two germline ends.

This chain links TRBV28 with TRBJ1-5; 9 positions match TRBD1. CDR1 and CDR2 from the germline V gene are MDHEN and SYDVKM. Trimming at V came to 5 bases and at J to 2 bases, leaving 16 bases not matched to a gene. This CDR3 spans 19 amino acids. For the CDR3, the DNA is TGTGCCAGCAGTCTCAATCCGGGACAGGGCACCTTAGGCAATCAGCCCCAGCATTTT. Amino acid sequence: CASSLNPGQGTLGNQPQHF.

This chain joins TRBV6-1 and TRBJ1-5; no definite D call. The CDR3 extends over 11 amino acids. Trimming cost V 7 bases and J 7 bases, with 8 bases left between them. From germline, CDR1 is MNHNS and CDR2 SASEGT. The CDR3 DNA is TGTGCCAGCAATGATGGGCAGCCCCAGCATTTT. It encodes CASNDGQPQHF.

The chain links TRBV30 to TRBJ2-1, with a tentative D call TRBD2 (5 bases). Trimming took 1 base from V and 6 from J, leaving 13 bases between them. Germline V lookup: CDR1 GTSNPN, CDR2 SVGIG (reference sequence). This CDR3 is 14 amino acids long. Here the CDR3 reads CAWSETLGRNEQFF. Written as DNA, the CDR3 is TGTGCCTGGAGTGAAACACTAGGTCGCAATGAGCAGTTCTTC.

The chain couples TRBV15 to TRBJ2-1; D ambiguous. This CDR3 spans 15 amino acids. Trimming left V 0 bases short and J 4 bases short, with 10 bases between. The V gene's germline CDR1 is LNHNV and CDR2 YYDKDF (reference sequence). In nucleotides, the CDR3 is TGTGCCACCAGCAGAGATGTAGGACCGTACAATGAGCAGTTCTTC. This translates into CATSRDVGPYNEQFF. The variable domain in full, with the rest retrieved from reference TRBV15 and TRBJ2-1, is DAMVIQNPRYQVTQFGKPVTLSCSQTLNHNVMYWYQQKSSQAPKLLFHYYDKDFNNEADTPDNFQSRRPNTSFCFLDIRSPGLGDTAMYLCATSRDVGPYNEQFFGPGTRLTVL.

This clone came up once. The sample holds other DNA sequences that translate to the same CDR3. The chain uses TRBV6-5 and TRBJ2-2; D unclear. Trimming stripped 4 bases from V and 0 bases from J, with 0 bases between. The length of the CDR3 is 12 residues. The germline V gene encodes CDR1 MNHEY and CDR2 SVGAGI. Written as DNA, the CDR3 is TGTGCCAGCAGTTCGAACACCGGGGAGCTGTTTTTT. Protein product: CASSSNTGELFF.

The rearrangement joins TRBV4-2 to TRBJ1-2; weak D call: TRBD1 (5 bases). The V gene lost 4 bases and the J gene lost 2 bases, with 11 bases spanning the gap. This CDR3 spans 14 amino acids. The germline V gene encodes CDR1 LGHNA and CDR2 YNFKEQ. CDR3 residues: CASSPTGTNYGYTF. The CDR3 nucleotides are TGTGCCAGCAGCCCAACGGGGACCAACTATGGCTACACCTTC.

The CDR3 here is CASSLTGDPNYGYTF. Written as DNA, the CDR3 is TGTGCCAGCAGCCTTACAGGGGATCCCAACTATGGCTACACCTTC. The chain recombines TRBV7-9 with TRBJ1-2; 7 bases are a match to TRBD1. Germline V lookup: CDR1 SEHNR, CDR2 FQNEAQ (reference sequence). V trimming: 5 bases; J trimming: 2 bases; junction bases outside the gene matches: 8. This CDR3 is built from 15 residues.

The gene calls are TRBV6-5 and TRBJ1-2, with TRBD1 identical over 7 bases. The CDR3 runs to 14 residues. V gave up 7 bases and J gave up 7 bases; unmatched junction bases: 12. Germline V gives CDR1 MNHEY, CDR2 SVGAGI. In DNA, the CDR3 is TGTGCCAGCACCCGAGGAACAGGGGCCGTTGGCTACACCTTC. It yields the protein CASTRGTGAVGYTF.

Turning to this clone: The same CDR3 is also encoded by other DNA sequences in this sample. This sequence joins TRBV7-9 and TRBJ1-3; no firm D call. V lost 2 bases and J 0 bases, leaving 5 bases between the germline ends. This CDR3 has 14 residues. Germline V gene data show CDR1 as SEHNR and CDR2 as FQNEAQ (reference sequence). This CDR3 is CASSLSRSGNTIYF. CDR3 DNA sequence: TGTGCCAGCAGCTTATCCCGCTCTGGAAACACCATATATTTT.

This chain uses TRBV11-2 with TRBJ1-1, with D perhaps matching TRBD1 (6 bases). The CDR3 has 12 residues. CDR1 and CDR2 from the germline V gene are SGHAT and FQNNGV. V was cut by 4 bases and J by 11 bases, with 14 bases left in between. CDR3 sequence reads: CASSSGGRVAFF. For the CDR3, the DNA is TGTGCCAGCAGCTCCGGGGGGCGCGTGGCTTTCTTT.

V gene TRBV4-2 combines with J gene TRBJ2-5; D remains unclear. There are 12 residues in the CDR3. The germline V gene has CDR1 LGHNA and CDR2 YNFKEQ. Trimming removed 3 bases at V and 3 bases at J, with 5 bases between. CDR3 region: CASSQAEETQYF. CDR3 bases: TGTGCCAGCAGCCAGGCAGAAGAGACCCAGTACTTC.

This rearrangement joins TRBV28 to TRBJ1-2; TRBD1 matches at 9 bases. The trim removed 3 bases at V and 8 bases at J, leaving 13 bases unmatched. Germline assignment: CDR1 MDHEN and CDR2 SYDVKM. The CDR3 is 16 residues long. The CDR3 nucleotides are TGTGCCAGCAGTTTCCCCCGAGGACAGGGGTCTCGAGGCTACACCTTC. Its translation is CASSFPRGQGSRGYTF.

This chain links TRBV6-1 with TRBJ2-7; TRBD1 or TRBD2 may be the D gene (6 bases each). Per germline, CDR1 MNHNS and CDR2 SASEGT. This CDR3 comprises 13 residues. Trimming took off 7 bases at V and 2 bases at J, with 12 bases between the two ends. The CDR3 region has the DNA TGTGCCAGCACGCGGGACACGACCTACGAGCAGTACTTC. Amino acids: CASTRDTTYEQYF.

The gene calls are TRBV5-6 and TRBJ2-7; 9 nucleotides line up with TRBD1. Trimming took 5 bases from V and 7 from J; bases not matched to a gene: 19. CDR1 is SGHDT and CDR2 is YYEEEE in the germline V gene. There are 17 residues in the CDR3. As DNA, the CDR3 is TGTGCCAGCAGTTCGATTCCGTCCGGACAGGGGATTTGGGAGCAGTACTTC. Translation: CASSSIPSGQGIWEQYF.

The rearrangement links TRBV28 to TRBJ2-1; TRBD2 matches 9 bases. The CDR3 length is 13 residues. Unmatched junction bases numbered 6, after V lost 10 bases and J lost 5 bases. Germline V lookup: CDR1 MDHEN, CDR2 SYDVKM. CDR3 nucleotides: TGTGCCACGTGGCTAGCGGGGAACAATGAGCAGTTCTTC. It translates to CATWLAGNNEQFF.

The chain recombines TRBV5-1 with TRBJ2-2; weak D call: TRBD1 (6 bases). The CDR3 extends over 14 amino acids. Germline V gene sequence: CDR1 SGHRS, CDR2 YFSETQ. Between the trimmed V and J ends, which lost 6 bases and 4 bases, there was a span of 13 bases. The CDR3 nucleotides are TGCGCCAGCACCCCCCAGGGGATCACCGGGGAGCTGTTTTTT. Encoded protein: CASTPQGITGELFF.

In this sample, this clone turned up a few times. This chain joins TRBV9 and TRBJ1-1; 8 bases fit TRBD1. This CDR3 is 14 amino acids long. Per germline, CDR1 SGDLS and CDR2 YYNGEE. V was clipped by 0 bases and J by 4 bases; unmatched bases: 2. DNA of the CDR3: TGTGCCAGCAGCGTAGTTGACAGGGGCACTGAAGCTTTCTTT. This translates into CASSVVDRGTEAFF.

The chain employs TRBV27 and TRBJ1-6; D gene uncertain. The V gene's germline CDR1 is MNHEY and CDR2 SMNVEV (reference sequence). The V end lost 7 bases, the J end lost 7 bases, and 11 bases lay between the germline ends. The CDR3 totals 13 residues. CDR3 in amino acids: CASTTPGNSPLHF. In DNA, the CDR3 is TGTGCCAGCACTACTCCTGGGAATTCACCCCTCCACTTT.

The sample holds one count of this clone. This chain links TRBV7-2 with TRBJ2-7, with 11 positions matching TRBD2. The germline gives CDR1 SGHTA, CDR2 FQGNSA. CDR3 length: 15 amino acids. The ends lost 2 bases at V and 3 bases at J; junction bases unmatched: 3. The DNA of the CDR3 is TGTGCCAGCAGCTTATTTGGGACTAGCGGCTACGAGCAGTACTTC. Translated: CASSLFGTSGYEQYF.

CDR3 nucleotides: TGTGCCAGCTCACAAGAAGTAGAAGCGCAGTATTTT. Residues: CASSQEVEAQYF. V is TRBV18 and J is TRBJ2-3; D call uncertain. The CDR3 is made up of 12 amino acids. V dropped 4 bases and J dropped 10 bases, with 12 bases sitting between them. Germline V CDR1 and CDR2: KGHSH, LQKENI.

V usage is TRBV5-1 and J usage is TRBJ1-2; D is uncertain. The V and J ends lost 1 base and 7 bases respectively, with 11 bases between them. Germline V CDR1 and CDR2: SGHRS, YFSETQ. The CDR3 totals 13 residues. The DNA for the CDR3 is TGCGCCAGCAGCTTGTCGGCCAGCAGTGGCTACACCTTC. Translated, it gives CASSLSASSGYTF.

This clone was seen just once. The V and J genes are TRBV18 and TRBJ2-2, with 7 bases aligning to TRBD2. The CDR3 extends over 17 amino acids. CDR1 and CDR2 (germline): KGHSH, LQKENI. V dropped 3 bases and J dropped 0; count of bases not matched to a gene: 7. This chain's CDR3 is CASSPDPGGANTGELFF. For the CDR3, the DNA is TGTGCCAGCTCACCCGATCCGGGGGGAGCGAACACCGGGGAGCTGTTTTTT.

The J gene is TRBJ1-5, the V gene TRBV28; D is uncertain. The germline V gene has CDR1 MDHEN and CDR2 SYDVKM. This CDR3 contains 12 residues. The CDR3 region is CATDYSNQPQHF. CDR3 nucleotides: TGTGCGACGGATTATAGCAATCAGCCCCAGCATTTT. Based on the CDR3 plus reference TRBV28 and TRBJ1-5, the full variable domain is DVKVTQSSRYLVKRTGEKVFLECVQDMDHENMFWYRQDPGLGLRLIYFSYDVKMKEKGDIPEGYSVSREKKERFSLILESASTNQTSMYLCATDYSNQPQHFGDGTRLSIL.

J is TRBJ2-5 and V is TRBV28; the match to TRBD2 covers 10 bases. Germline loops: CDR1 MDHEN, CDR2 SYDVKM. The junction had 11 bases not matched to a gene; V was cut back by 2 bases and J by 5 bases. The CDR3 extends over 17 amino acids. Here the CDR3 reads CASSLNPSGRTGETQYF. For the CDR3, the DNA is TGTGCCAGCAGTTTAAACCCTAGCGGGAGAACTGGGGAGACCCAGTACTTC.

This clone has only one observation. The chain combines TRBV7-9 with TRBJ2-3, with 10 positions matching TRBD2. The V segment lost 5 bases and the J segment 0 bases; nucleotides outside the gene matches: 11. CDR1 and CDR2 (germline): SEHNR, FQNEAQ (reference sequence). The CDR3 is made up of 18 amino acids. The CDR3 spells CASSGERGLASSTDTQYF. The DNA of the CDR3 is TGTGCCAGCAGCGGTGAGCGGGGACTAGCGTCTAGCACAGATACGCAGTATTTT.

V and J are TRBV7-2 and TRBJ2-2; 8 nucleotides line up with TRBD1. V shed 8 bases and J 6 bases; nucleotides not matched to a gene: 5. This CDR3 has 13 amino acids. Germline CDR1 reads SGHTA; CDR2 reads FQGNSA. Written as DNA, the CDR3 is TGTGCCAGCGGGCAGGGGGCAGCCGGGGAGCTGTTTTTT. It specifies CASGQGAAGELFF. Full variable domain (rest looked up from reference TRBV7-2 and TRBJ2-2): GAGVSQSPSNKVTEKGKDVELRCDPISGHTALYWYRQSLGQGLEFLIYFQGNSAPDKSGLPSDRFSAERTGGSVSTLTIQRTQQEDSAVYLCASGQGAAGELFFGEGSRLTVL.